This T cell receptor (beta chain) was sequenced for a study of T cells in localized non-small cell lung cancer. Study conclusions and caveats: The appearance of a median roughly 61 of the top 100 tumor clones was seen in adjacent lung. Greater T cell density in blood accompanied longer overall survival. Clonality peaked in uninvolved adjacent lung rather than tumor.

From germline, CDR1 is SEHNR and CDR2 FQNEAQ (reference sequence). CDR3 length: 12 amino acids. Trimming took off 2 bases at V and 4 bases at J, with 6 bases between the two ends. With regard to this clone: Its antigen is not known.

Assay: immunoSEQ multiplex PCR; the TCRdb copy retains only in-frame clones and omits some. This table holds 25,000 to 30,000 clones, roughly 80% found once. The gene calls are TRBV7-9 and TRBJ2-7; D uncertain. The clonotype was recovered from a man between 40 and 75 years old with stage III lung adenocarcinoma. The input for sequencing was peripheral blood mononuclear cells, taken before any cancer treatment. The CDR3 here is CASSLFGYEQYF. The DNA of the CDR3 is TGTGCCAGCAGCTTATTTGGGTACGAGCAGTACTTC.